Listed below are T cell receptor beta chains from one sample, sequenced in a study of T cells after yellow fever vaccination. TCRdb redid the calling of the 5' RACE reads with MiXCR, one entry per CDR3 protein. Of about 320,000 distinct CDR3 sequences in the sample, around a tenth were seen once. The sequencing used CD4+ T cells sorted from PBMCs, collected 45 days after the yellow fever booster vaccination. Receptor source: a man younger than 30 who received the YFV17D yellow fever vaccine. Both conserved end residues are part of each CDR3. The order of the fields is D gene, clone size, J gene, V gene, CDR3 protein, CDR3 DNA. D genes are given only for firm matches. For some rows the clone size is stated as once, few or many, or as a class when expanded; others skip it.

d_gene: TRBD1; abundance: -; j_gene: TRBJ1-6; v_gene: TRBV20-1; CDR3aa: CSAPPGQPNSPLHF; CDR3nt: TGCAGTGCGCCCCCGGGACAGCCGAATTCACCCCTCCACTTT
d_gene: TRBD1; abundance: many; j_gene: TRBJ1-1; v_gene: TRBV5-6; CDR3aa: CASSLRDREDTEAFF; CDR3nt: TGTGCCAGCAGCCTCCGGGACAGGGAGGATACTGAAGCTTTCTTT
d_gene: -; abundance: -; j_gene: TRBJ2-1; v_gene: TRBV7-2; CDR3aa: CASSPLLHEQFF; CDR3nt: TGTGCCAGCAGCCCGTTATTGCATGAGCAGTTCTTC
d_gene: -; abundance: -; j_gene: TRBJ1-3; v_gene: TRBV5-6; CDR3aa: CASNTGRSGNTIYF; CDR3nt: TGTGCCAGCAACACCGGGAGATCTGGAAACACCATATATTTT
d_gene: -; abundance: -; j_gene: TRBJ2-6; v_gene: TRBV30; CDR3aa: CAWSRGGGANVLTF; CDR3nt: TGTGCCTGGAGTAGAGGGGGTGGGGCCAACGTCCTGACTTTC
d_gene: -; abundance: -; j_gene: TRBJ2-5; v_gene: TRBV11-2; CDR3aa: CASSWGLGQETQYF; CDR3nt: TGTGCCAGCAGCTGGGGCCTCGGTCAAGAGACCCAGTACTTC
d_gene: -; abundance: few; j_gene: TRBJ1-6; v_gene: TRBV7-2; CDR3aa: CASSLRLLNSHYNSPLHF; CDR3nt: TGTGCCAGCAGCTTAAGGCTGCTGAATTCCCACTATAATTCACCCCTCCACTTT
d_gene: -; abundance: few; j_gene: TRBJ1-5; v_gene: TRBV6-5; CDR3aa: CASSHYPQNQPQHF; CDR3nt: TGTGCCAGCAGTCACTACCCCCAGAATCAGCCCCAGCATTTT
d_gene: TRBD2; abundance: -; j_gene: TRBJ2-2; v_gene: TRBV5-1; CDR3aa: CASSSSLAGGMTGELFF; CDR3nt: TGCGCCAGCAGCTCCTCCCTAGCGGGGGGAATGACCGGGGAGCTGTTTTTT
d_gene: -; abundance: many; j_gene: TRBJ1-1; v_gene: TRBV5-6; CDR3aa: CASSSLRLGNTEAFF; CDR3nt: TGTGCCAGCAGCTCCCTTCGATTGGGGAACACTGAAGCTTTCTTT
d_gene: -; abundance: -; j_gene: TRBJ2-5; v_gene: TRBV6-6; CDR3aa: CASSYLRFGETQYF; CDR3nt: TGTGCCAGCAGTTACCTGAGGTTTGGAGAGACCCAGTACTTC
d_gene: TRBD1; abundance: -; j_gene: TRBJ2-5; v_gene: TRBV20-1; CDR3aa: CSARDATGGRETQYF; CDR3nt: TGCAGTGCTAGAGATGCCACAGGGGGCCGGGAGACCCAGTACTTC
d_gene: -; abundance: -; j_gene: TRBJ1-2; v_gene: TRBV6-2/TRBV6-3; CDR3aa: CASSSRGFYGYTF; CDR3nt: TGTGCCAGCAGTTCACGGGGCTTCTATGGCTACACCTTC
d_gene: TRBD2; abundance: -; j_gene: TRBJ2-7; v_gene: TRBV2; CDR3aa: CASSSGLGYEQYF; CDR3nt: TGTGCCAGCAGTTCGGGACTAGGATACGAGCAGTACTTC
d_gene: -; abundance: -; j_gene: TRBJ1-1; v_gene: TRBV25-1; CDR3aa: CASSVPFGEAFF; CDR3nt: TGTGCCAGCAGTGTTCCGTTCGGGGAAGCTTTCTTT
d_gene: -; abundance: -; j_gene: TRBJ2-3; v_gene: TRBV6-6; CDR3aa: CASSGPPYTSTDTQYF; CDR3nt: TGTGCCAGCAGTGGACCCCCCTATACTAGCACAGATACGCAGTATTTT
d_gene: TRBD2; abundance: many; j_gene: TRBJ2-5; v_gene: TRBV20-1; CDR3aa: CSARDMRGGETQYF; CDR3nt: TGCAGTGCTAGAGATATGCGGGGGGGCGAGACCCAGTACTTC
d_gene: TRBD2; abundance: few; j_gene: TRBJ2-2; v_gene: TRBV6-4; CDR3aa: CASSGQRGSGELFF; CDR3nt: TGTGCCAGCAGTGGTCAGCGGGGGTCCGGGGAGCTGTTTTTT
d_gene: -; abundance: many; j_gene: TRBJ1-5; v_gene: TRBV12-5; CDR3aa: CASGLYRNQPQHF; CDR3nt: TGTGCTAGTGGTTTATACAGAAATCAGCCCCAGCATTTT
d_gene: -; abundance: few; j_gene: TRBJ1-4; v_gene: TRBV6-2/TRBV6-3; CDR3aa: CASSYRRDEKLFF; CDR3nt: TGTGCCAGCAGTTACAGACGCGATGAAAAACTGTTTTTT
d_gene: -; abundance: -; j_gene: TRBJ2-5; v_gene: TRBV10-3; CDR3aa: CAISESKTGWETQYF; CDR3nt: TGTGCCATCAGTGAGTCGAAGACGGGGTGGGAGACCCAGTACTTC
d_gene: -; abundance: many; j_gene: TRBJ1-5; v_gene: TRBV27; CDR3aa: CASSFEGMDNQPQHF; CDR3nt: TGTGCCAGCAGTTTCGAAGGCATGGACAATCAGCCCCAGCATTTT
d_gene: -; abundance: -; j_gene: TRBJ2-7; v_gene: TRBV20-1; CDR3aa: CSARGRWGNKQYF; CDR3nt: TGCAGTGCTAGAGGGCGGTGGGGCAATAAGCAGTACTTC
d_gene: TRBD2; abundance: few; j_gene: TRBJ2-3; v_gene: TRBV12-3/TRBV12-4; CDR3aa: CASSLKGYTSGGDSRDTQYF; CDR3nt: TGTGCCAGCAGTTTAAAAGGGTATACTAGCGGGGGTGACTCCAGGGATACGCAGTATTTT
d_gene: TRBD1; abundance: -; j_gene: TRBJ1-5; v_gene: TRBV24-1; CDR3aa: CATRDRRPNQPQHF; CDR3nt: TGTGCCACCCGGGACAGACGCCCCAATCAGCCCCAGCATTTT
d_gene: TRBD1; abundance: -; j_gene: TRBJ1-1; v_gene: TRBV9; CDR3aa: CASSVAKDRTTEAFF; CDR3nt: TGTGCCAGCAGCGTAGCTAAGGACAGGACCACTGAAGCTTTCTTT
d_gene: TRBD2; abundance: -; j_gene: TRBJ2-7; v_gene: TRBV5-4; CDR3aa: CASSSPRGENYEQYF; CDR3nt: TGTGCCAGCAGCTCCCCCCGGGGGGAAAACTACGAGCAGTACTTC
d_gene: -; abundance: -; j_gene: TRBJ2-5; v_gene: TRBV6-1; CDR3aa: CASSEGPNGETQYF; CDR3nt: TGTGCCAGCAGTGAGGGCCCGAACGGAGAGACCCAGTACTTC
d_gene: TRBD2; abundance: -; j_gene: TRBJ2-1; v_gene: TRBV2; CDR3aa: CASGSGGGNEQLF; CDR3nt: TGTGCCAGCGGAAGCGGGGGGGGCAATGAGCAGCTCTTC
d_gene: -; abundance: few; j_gene: TRBJ2-7; v_gene: TRBV7-2; CDR3aa: CASSLDSRAGNEQYF; CDR3nt: TGTGCCAGCAGCTTGGACAGTCGGGCTGGGAACGAGCAGTACTTC
d_gene: -; abundance: few; j_gene: TRBJ1-1; v_gene: TRBV11-2; CDR3aa: CASSLLGGLSHSEAFF; CDR3nt: TGTGCCAGCAGCTTATTGGGGGGCCTATCCCACTCTGAAGCTTTCTTT
d_gene: TRBD1; abundance: few; j_gene: TRBJ1-1; v_gene: TRBV5-8; CDR3aa: CASSLGRTGYAEAFF; CDR3nt: TGTGCCAGCAGCTTGGGTAGGACAGGGTATGCTGAAGCTTTCTTT
d_gene: TRBD1; abundance: many; j_gene: TRBJ2-7; v_gene: TRBV6-1; CDR3aa: CASSVQGADEQYF; CDR3nt: TGTGCCAGCAGTGTACAGGGGGCCGACGAGCAGTACTTC
d_gene: -; abundance: few; j_gene: TRBJ1-4; v_gene: TRBV3-1; CDR3aa: CASSQGAEKLFF; CDR3nt: TGTGCCAGCAGCCAAGGGGCGGAAAAACTGTTTTTT
d_gene: TRBD2; abundance: few; j_gene: TRBJ2-1; v_gene: TRBV28; CDR3aa: CASGPPTRGAPWNEQFF; CDR3nt: TGTGCCAGCGGCCCTCCGACGCGGGGGGCCCCTTGGAATGAGCAGTTCTTC
d_gene: -; abundance: many; j_gene: TRBJ2-1; v_gene: TRBV7-2; CDR3aa: CASSLVGGGRYNEQFF; CDR3nt: TGTGCCAGCAGCTTAGTAGGTGGGGGCCGATACAATGAGCAGTTCTTC
d_gene: TRBD1; abundance: few; j_gene: TRBJ1-5; v_gene: TRBV19; CDR3aa: CASNPVQGAYQPQHF; CDR3nt: TGTGCCAGTAACCCGGTACAGGGGGCTTATCAGCCCCAGCATTTT
d_gene: -; abundance: -; j_gene: TRBJ2-2; v_gene: TRBV4-3; CDR3aa: CASRRVGTNTGELFF; CDR3nt: TGCGCCAGCAGGCGCGTCGGGACAAACACCGGGGAGCTGTTTTTT
d_gene: TRBD2; abundance: -; j_gene: TRBJ2-3; v_gene: TRBV4-3; CDR3aa: CASSHHPSGGADTQYF; CDR3nt: TGCGCCAGCAGCCATCATCCTAGCGGGGGAGCAGATACGCAGTATTTT
d_gene: -; abundance: -; j_gene: TRBJ1-1; v_gene: TRBV4-1; CDR3aa: CASSQDRSRGGLNTEAFF; CDR3nt: TGCGCCAGCAGCCAAGATAGGTCCCGCGGGGGGCTGAACACTGAAGCTTTCTTT
d_gene: -; abundance: -; j_gene: TRBJ2-5; v_gene: TRBV7-2; CDR3aa: CASSFGDRQETQYF; CDR3nt: TGTGCCAGCAGCTTTGGTGACAGGCAAGAGACCCAGTACTTC
d_gene: TRBD1; abundance: few; j_gene: TRBJ1-2; v_gene: TRBV7-2; CDR3aa: CASSLGDRTYGYTF; CDR3nt: TGTGCCAGCAGCTTAGGGGACAGGACCTATGGCTACACCTTC
d_gene: -; abundance: few; j_gene: TRBJ2-5; v_gene: TRBV7-6; CDR3aa: CASSLYGRGDIQETQYF; CDR3nt: TGTGCCAGCAGCTTATATGGCCGGGGCGACATCCAAGAGACCCAGTACTTC
d_gene: TRBD1; abundance: -; j_gene: TRBJ1-2; v_gene: TRBV18; CDR3aa: CASSTTGDSNYGYTF; CDR3nt: TGTGCCAGCTCAACCACAGGGGACTCTAACTATGGCTACACCTTC
d_gene: -; abundance: -; j_gene: TRBJ2-7; v_gene: TRBV5-1; CDR3aa: CASSLDSAGRGEQYF; CDR3nt: TGCGCCAGCAGCTTGGACTCCGCGGGACGGGGCGAGCAGTACTTC
d_gene: -; abundance: many; j_gene: TRBJ2-5; v_gene: TRBV2; CDR3aa: CARNTQETQYF; CDR3nt: TGTGCCAGAAACACCCAAGAGACCCAGTACTTC
d_gene: TRBD1; abundance: few; j_gene: TRBJ1-6; v_gene: TRBV7-9; CDR3aa: CASSLTGENSPLHF; CDR3nt: TGTGCCAGCAGCTTAACAGGGGAGAATTCACCCCTCCACTTT
d_gene: -; abundance: -; j_gene: TRBJ1-1; v_gene: TRBV12-3/TRBV12-4; CDR3aa: CASSTTAGGGAEAFF; CDR3nt: TGTGCCAGCAGTACCACCGCGGGGGGGGGCGCTGAAGCTTTCTTT
d_gene: -; abundance: few; j_gene: TRBJ2-7; v_gene: TRBV30; CDR3aa: CAWSFGGVSYEQYF; CDR3nt: TGTGCCTGGAGTTTTGGAGGGGTTTCCTACGAGCAGTACTTC
d_gene: -; abundance: few; j_gene: TRBJ2-3; v_gene: TRBV12-5; CDR3aa: CASGTGAAQYF; CDR3nt: TGTGCTAGTGGGACGGGGGCGGCGCAGTATTTT
d_gene: TRBD1; abundance: few; j_gene: TRBJ1-3; v_gene: TRBV6-2/TRBV6-3; CDR3aa: CASSYSRRQGAGNTIYF; CDR3nt: TGTGCCAGCAGTTACTCTCGGCGACAGGGAGCTGGAAACACCATATATTTT
d_gene: -; abundance: few; j_gene: TRBJ2-3; v_gene: TRBV29-1; CDR3aa: CSVDPSGTDTQYF; CDR3nt: TGCAGCGTTGATCCCTCGGGCACAGATACGCAGTATTTT
d_gene: -; abundance: few; j_gene: TRBJ2-7; v_gene: TRBV18; CDR3aa: CASSPHPGYEQYF; CDR3nt: TGTGCCAGCTCACCACACCCAGGCTACGAGCAGTACTTC
d_gene: -; abundance: -; j_gene: TRBJ2-5; v_gene: TRBV4-1; CDR3aa: CASSQGLVSQETQYF; CDR3nt: TGCGCCAGCAGCCAAGGACTAGTTTCACAAGAGACCCAGTACTTC
d_gene: -; abundance: few; j_gene: TRBJ1-1; v_gene: TRBV13; CDR3aa: CASSLGLGGENTEAFF; CDR3nt: TGTGCCAGCAGCTTAGGCCTTGGCGGAGAGAACACTGAAGCTTTCTTT
d_gene: -; abundance: -; j_gene: TRBJ1-2; v_gene: TRBV5-1; CDR3aa: CASLPGSGDYGYTF; CDR3nt: TGCGCCAGCCTCCCTGGTTCCGGGGACTATGGCTACACCTTC